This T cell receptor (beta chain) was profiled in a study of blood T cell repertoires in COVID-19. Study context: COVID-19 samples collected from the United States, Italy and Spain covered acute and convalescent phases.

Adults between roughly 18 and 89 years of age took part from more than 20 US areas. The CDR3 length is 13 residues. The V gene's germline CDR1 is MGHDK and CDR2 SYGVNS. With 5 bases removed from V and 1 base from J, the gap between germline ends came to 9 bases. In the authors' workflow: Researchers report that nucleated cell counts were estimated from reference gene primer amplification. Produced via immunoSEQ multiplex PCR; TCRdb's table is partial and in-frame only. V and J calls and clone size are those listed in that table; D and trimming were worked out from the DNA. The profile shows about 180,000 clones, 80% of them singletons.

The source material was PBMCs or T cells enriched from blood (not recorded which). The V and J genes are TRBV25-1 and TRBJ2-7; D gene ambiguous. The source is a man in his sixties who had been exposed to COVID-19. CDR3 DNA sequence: TGTGCCAGCAGTCAGGTATCATCCTACGAGCAGTACTTC. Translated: CASSQVSSYEQYF.